This passage covers 27 T cell receptor beta chains from one sample sequenced in a study of T cell repertoires in cytomegalovirus infection. TCRdb passed the reads through MiXCR, listing each CDR3 protein once. The sample records 900,000 to 950,000 distinct CDR3 sequences, about 33% being singletons. Antigens of these TCRs are unknown. Source: cultured CD8+ T cells from PBMCs, taken from culture after CMV antigen stimulation. Source of these receptors: a human donor in good health (CMV status not recorded). Some clones in this sample may be carry-over from other donors' samples.

This clonotype appeared many times. The rearrangement links TRBV7-2 to TRBJ2-1; D uncertain. The germline V gene has CDR1 SGHTA and CDR2 FQGNSA. The germline V and J ends were trimmed by 0 bases and 8 bases, with 11 bases remaining between them. This CDR3 contains 14 residues. As DNA, the CDR3 is TGTGCCAGCAGCTTAGCGCATCGGTGGGATGAGCAGTTCTTC. This gives the protein CASSLAHRWDEQFF.

The V call is TRBV7-9, the J call TRBJ2-2; D may correspond to TRBD1 or TRBD2 (5 bases each). CDR1 is SEHNR, CDR2 FQNEAQ, per germline (reference sequence). V lost 3 bases to trimming and J lost 7 bases, with 15 bases between them. The CDR3 consists of 15 residues. The CDR3 DNA follows: TGTGCCAGCAGCTTGCTGGGGGAAAAGGACGGGGAGCTGTTTTTT. It translates to CASSLLGEKDGELFF.

The CDR3 sequence is CASSLEAAGGIGTEAFF. CDR3 DNA sequence: TGCGCCAGCAGCTTGGAGGCGGCGGGGGGTATAGGGACTGAAGCTTTCTTT. V is TRBV5-1 and J is TRBJ1-1, with a weak D call TRBD1 (5 bases). The CDR3 consists of 17 residues. The germline V and J ends were trimmed by 0 bases and 5 bases, with 20 bases remaining between them. Germline V gene data show CDR1 as SGHRS and CDR2 as YFSETQ.

On this clonotype itself: At one end, the junction sequence differs from germline, possibly due to a read error. The V call is TRBV7-2, the J call TRBJ2-1; D perhaps matches TRBD2 (5 bases). The CDR3 runs to 14 residues. CDR1 and CDR2 from the germline V gene are SGHTA and FQGNSA. The CDR3 DNA reads TGTGTCAGCAGCTTACTAGGCCTTGCCCATGAGCAGTTCTTC. It yields the protein CVSSLLGLAHEQFF.

Here the CDR3 DNA reads TGTGCCAGCAGTCTGAGACAGGGGATCATGGACGAAGAGACCCAGTACTTC. Its protein product is CASSLRQGIMDEETQYF. The chain carries TRBV12-3 or TRBV12-4 and TRBJ2-5; 8 bases match TRBD1. The CDR3 consists of 17 residues. V gave up 5 bases and J gave up 3 bases; unmatched junction bases: 14.

This clonotype was seen ten or more times. The V gene is TRBV11-2, the J gene TRBJ1-5; a possible D gene is TRBD1 (5 bases). Trimming took off 3 bases at V and 5 bases at J, with 14 bases between the two ends. In germline, CDR1 is SGHAT, CDR2 FQNNGV. This CDR3 is built from 15 residues. CDR3 coding DNA: TGTGCCAGCAGCTTTAGGCGGGGGGAGGATCAGCCCCAGCATTTT. It translates to CASSFRRGEDQPQHF.

This clonotype came up a few times. This rearrangement joins TRBV2 to TRBJ2-2, with unresolved D. This CDR3 is built from 16 residues. Germline CDR1 SNHLY, CDR2 FYNNEI. The ends were cut back, 1 base at V and 2 bases at J, with 11 bases in the middle. The CDR3 loop is CASSEDTKINTGELFF. DNA for the CDR3: TGTGCCAGCAGTGAAGACACCAAGATAAACACCGGGGAGCTGTTTTTT. Supplemented by reference TRBV2 and TRBJ2-2, the full variable domain reads EPEVTQTPSHQVTQMGQEVILRCVPISNHLYFYWYRQILGQKVEFLVSFYNNEISEKSEIFDDQFSVERPDGSNFTLKIRSTKLEDSAMYFCASSEDTKINTGELFFGEGSRLTVL.

This clonotype was counted between two and nine times. The J gene is TRBJ1-3, the V gene TRBV12-3 or TRBV12-4; 9 bases are shared with TRBD1. The CDR3 runs to 16 residues. V dropped 5 bases and J dropped 4; count of bases not matched to a gene: 9. The CDR3 bases are TGTGCCAGCAGTCAAAACAGGGGGCGACTCGGAAACACCATATATTTT. It codes for CASSQNRGRLGNTIYF.

The chain carries TRBV29-1 and TRBJ2-1; the D call may be TRBD1 or TRBD2 (5 bases each). CDR3 length: 14 residues. Per the germline V gene, CDR1 is SQVTM and CDR2 is ANQGSEA. Trimming removed 8 bases from V and 0 bases from J, with 14 bases in between. The CDR3 nucleotides read TGCAGCACGACCGGGACGGACTCCTACAATGAGCAGTTCTTC. Translated, it gives CSTTGTDSYNEQFF.

This clonotype showed up just a few times. The CDR3 sequence: CASSLVSSGVYNEQFF. In DNA, the CDR3 is TGTGCCAGCAGCCTGGTCTCTAGCGGGGTTTACAATGAGCAGTTCTTC. V usage is TRBV7-9 and J usage is TRBJ2-1, with TRBD2 matching 9 bases. The CDR3 is made up of 16 amino acids. Germline CDR1 SEHNR, CDR2 FQNEAQ (reference sequence). Unmatched junction bases numbered 9, after V lost 5 bases and J lost 4 bases.

The rearrangement joins TRBV7-9 to TRBJ2-5; D is unclear. This CDR3 region has 14 residues. Trimming took off 5 bases at V and 3 bases at J, with 13 bases between the two ends. Germline V gives CDR1 SEHNR, CDR2 FQNEAQ (reference sequence). The CDR3: CASSEPIDEETQYF. As DNA, the CDR3 is TGTGCCAGCAGCGAGCCTATAGATGAAGAGACCCAGTACTTC.

This clonotype was recorded a few times. The chain joins TRBV4-1 to TRBJ2-2; D remains ambiguous. Germline assignment: CDR1 MGHRA and CDR2 YSYEKL. The V end lost 3 bases, the J end lost 7 bases, and 3 bases lay between the germline ends. The CDR3 spans 11 residues. The CDR3 spells CASSHIGELFF. CDR3 nucleotides: TGCGCCAGCAGCCACATCGGGGAGCTGTTTTTT.

This clonotype came up many times. This chain uses TRBV6-1 with TRBJ2-1; the match to TRBD1 covers 8 bases. V was pared by 4 bases and J by 5 bases, with 4 bases of the junction left unmatched. The CDR3 covers 14 residues. Germline values: CDR1 MNHNS, CDR2 SASEGT. The CDR3 bases are TGTGCCAGCAGTGTGGGACAGGCCAACAATGAGCAGTTCTTC. It yields the protein CASSVGQANNEQFF.

The genes are TRBV7-9 and TRBJ1-2; tentative D call: TRBD1 (5 bases). There are 15 residues in the CDR3. V lost 5 bases and J lost 1, with 14 bases in between. Germline CDR1 and CDR2: SEHNR and FQNEAQ (reference sequence). The CDR3: CASSGKGLDNYGYTF. In DNA form, the CDR3 reads TGTGCCAGCAGCGGGAAGGGACTGGATAACTATGGCTACACCTTC.

This sequence joins TRBV5-5 and TRBJ2-7; 7 bases are a match to TRBD1. The V gene's germline CDR1 is SGHKS and CDR2 YYEKEE (reference sequence). CDR3 length: 15 residues. J was trimmed by 3 bases and V by 1 base; bases with no gene match: 7. The CDR3 nucleotides read TGTGCCAGCAGCTTGTGGTCAGGGGGTTTCTACGAGCAGTACGTC. Amino acid sequence: CASSLWSGGFYEQYV.

Comments on this clonotype: Given a much more abundant clone one base away, this may be a read error. This chain connects TRBV7-6 to TRBJ2-1, with unresolved D. The CDR3 extends over 17 amino acids. Germline CDR1 and CDR2: SGHVS and FNYEAQ. The DNA of the CDR3 is TGTGCCAGCAGCTTAGCAAAGGGTGAAGCATACTTCAATGTGCAGTTCTTC. Translated, it gives CASSLAKGEAYFNVQFF. The whole variable domain, remainder taken from reference TRBV7-6 and TRBJ2-1, is GAGVSQSPRYKVTKRGQDVALRCDPISGHVSLYWYRQALGQGPEFLTYFNYEAQQDKSGLPNDRFSAERPEGSISTLTIQRTEQRDSAMYRCASSLAKGEAYFNVQFFGPGTRLTVL.

V is TRBV6-5 and J is TRBJ2-1; TRBD1 matches at 9 bases. In germline, CDR1 is MNHEY, CDR2 SVGAGI. The CDR3 totals 15 residues. Unmatched junction bases numbered 5, after V lost 2 bases and J lost 6 bases. The CDR3 DNA reads as TGTGCCAGCAGTTACGATGGGGGACAGGGCAATGAGCAGTTCTTC. Its translation: CASSYDGGQGNEQFF.

The gene calls are TRBV10-2 and TRBJ2-3, with D tentatively TRBD2 (5 bases). Germline loops: CDR1 WSHSY, CDR2 SAAADI. The length of the CDR3 is 13 residues. V shed 5 bases and J shed 4 bases, with 10 bases lying between them. This CDR3 is CASSNGKADTQYF. CDR3 in DNA: TGCGCCAGCAGTAACGGGAAGGCAGATACGCAGTATTTT.

This clonotype was detected a few times. The rearrangement uses TRBV27 and TRBJ1-5; a possible D gene is TRBD1 (6 bases). CDR3 length: 13 amino acids. Germline V gives CDR1 MNHEY, CDR2 SMNVEV (reference sequence). V lost 6 bases to trimming and J lost 6 bases, with 12 bases between them. CDR3 sequence reads: CASSQGLSQPQHF. For the CDR3, the DNA is TGTGCCAGCAGCCAGGGGTTATCTCAGCCCCAGCATTTT.

This clonotype was counted many times. The V and J genes are TRBV6-5 and TRBJ1-5; D not resolved. The V gene's germline CDR1 is MNHEY and CDR2 SVGAGI. This CDR3 is built from 13 residues. Trimming shortened V by 2 bases and J by 6 bases, and 8 bases separated the two germline ends. The CDR3 sequence: CASSYDRTQPQHF. The CDR3 DNA sequence: TGTGCCAGCAGTTACGATCGTACTCAGCCCCAGCATTTT.

This clonotype is a singleton in its sample. The gene calls are TRBV27 and TRBJ2-4; 8 nucleotides agree with TRBD1. Germline V gene sequence: CDR1 MNHEY, CDR2 SMNVEV (reference sequence). CDR3 length: 17 residues. The ends lost 2 bases at V and 2 bases at J; junction bases unmatched: 8. CDR3 sequence (DNA): TGTGCCAGCAGTTTAGGGTGGACAGGGCTGACCAAAAACATTCAGTACTTC. This gives the protein CASSLGWTGLTKNIQYF.

This clonotype came up a few times. V is TRBV27 and J is TRBJ1-3; D is ambiguous. The V end was cut by 10 bases, the J end by 4 bases, with 8 bases between. CDR3 size: 11 residues. The germline V gene encodes CDR1 MNHEY and CDR2 SMNVEV (reference sequence). CDR3 in amino acids: CATTAGNTIYF. Here the CDR3 DNA reads TGTGCCACCACTGCGGGAAACACCATATATTTT.

This clonotype was observed a few times. The rearrangement uses TRBV4-3 and TRBJ2-3, with 12 bases matching TRBD2. Trimming at V came to 0 bases and at J to 5 bases, leaving 15 bases not matched to a gene. Germline CDR1 is LGHNA and CDR2 is YSLEER. The CDR3 contains 20 residues. The CDR3 region has the DNA TGCGCCAGCAGCCAAGATCAGCCTCTCCGACTAGCGGGGGAGGGAGATACGCAGTATTTT. Translated: CASSQDQPLRLAGEGDTQYF.

On this clonotype itself: The junction departs from the called germline gene at one end, perhaps through a read error. The genes are TRBV7-6 and TRBJ2-1; maybe TRBD1 (8 bases). This CDR3 comprises 16 residues. Germline CDR1 reads SGHVS; CDR2 reads FNYEAQ. CDR3 region: CVSSASGTGIYNEQFF. CDR3 DNA sequence: TGTGTCAGCAGCGCCAGCGGGACAGGTATTTACAATGAGCAGTTCTTC. Using reference TRBV7-6 and TRBJ2-1 for the parts outside the CDR3, the full variable domain is GAGVSQSPRYKVTKRGQDVALRCDPISGHVSLYWYRQALGQGPEFLTYFNYEAQQDKSGLPNDRFSAERPEGSISTLTIQRTEQRDSAMYRCVSSASGTGIYNEQFFGPGTRLTVL.

This clonotype turned up a few times. The rearrangement uses TRBV6-5 and TRBJ2-7; a weak D match, TRBD1 (6 bases). The CDR3 sequence is 14 residues long. CDR1 is MNHEY and CDR2 is SVGAGI in the germline V gene. V gave up 2 bases and J gave up 6 bases, with 14 bases separating them. The CDR3 region has the DNA TGTGCCAGCAGTTACGCATATACAGGGACCGAGCAGTACTTC. Translation: CASSYAYTGTEQYF.

Many counts were recorded for this clonotype. This chain connects TRBV12-3 or TRBV12-4 to TRBJ2-3; 8 bases line up with TRBD1. V was clipped by 7 bases and J by 0 bases; unmatched bases: 9. This CDR3 contains 16 residues. CDR3 nucleotides: TGTGCCAGCATGGGGGACAGGTCATCTAGCACAGATACGCAGTATTTT. It yields the protein CASMGDRSSSTDTQYF.

This chain connects TRBV4-1 to TRBJ2-5; D remains ambiguous. This CDR3 comprises 15 residues. The V and J ends lost 0 bases and 1 base respectively, with 9 bases between them. Germline V CDR1 and CDR2: MGHRA, YSYEKL. The CDR3 sequence is CASSQEGRTQETQYF. CDR3 DNA: TGCGCCAGCAGCCAAGAAGGGCGGACCCAAGAGACCCAGTACTTC.